Below, 18 T cell receptor beta chains from the same sample are listed, as sequenced in a study of beta chain features in type 1 diabetes. Of the isolated RNA, all was reverse transcribed, and so the sequenced material was expressed TCRB transcripts. Clones were read by immunoSEQ multiplex PCR, and TCRdb kept only the in-frame ones, dropping some. Of about 240,000 clones listed, about 15% are singletons. Whole-study results and caveats: Moderate yet significant TCRB CDR3 shortening was seen in Type 1 diabetes patients in all four CD4+ subsets.

Their antigens are not known. The sample was naive CD4+ T cells from blood. The receptors here all came from a man under 40 with type 1 diabetes.

The chain recombines TRBV19 with TRBJ2-1; TRBD2 aligns across 8 bases. Germline assignment: CDR1 LNHDA and CDR2 SQIVND (reference sequence). CDR3 length: 15 amino acids. J was trimmed by 8 bases and V by 7 bases; bases with no gene match: 13. For the CDR3, the DNA is TGTGCCAGTACCCAAGCGGGAGCCCAAGCCGATGAGCAGTTCTTC. It specifies CASTQAGAQADEQFF.

The rearrangement links TRBV6-1 to TRBJ2-5, with 7 bases that match TRBD2. The CDR3 sequence is 11 residues long. Germline CDR1 is MNHNS and CDR2 is SASEGT. After removal of 11 bases from V and 5 bases from J, the junction contained 5 bases not matched to a gene. The CDR3 region is CAARGVETQYF. The CDR3 region has the DNA TGTGCCGCCCGGGGGGTTGAGACCCAGTACTTC.

This clone was counted only a few times. The chain combines TRBV30 with TRBJ2-7; 11 nucleotides line up with TRBD2. This CDR3 has 13 amino acids. Looked up from germline, CDR1 is GTSNPN and CDR2 is SVGIG (reference sequence). V lost 3 bases and J lost 3; bases outside the gene matches: 1. CDR3 DNA sequence: TGTGCCTGGAGGCTAGCGGGGGGCTACGAGCAGTACTTC. It encodes CAWRLAGGYEQYF.

The chain recombines TRBV14 with TRBJ2-7, with 9 bases lining up with TRBD1. Germline V gene data show CDR1 as SGHDN and CDR2 as FVKESK. The CDR3 contains 15 residues. Trimming at V came to 6 bases and at J to 4 bases, leaving 10 bases not matched to a gene. This chain's CDR3 is CASSPWGQGVYEQYF. The CDR3 region has the DNA TGTGCCAGCAGTCCTTGGGGACAGGGTGTTTACGAGCAGTACTTC.

This clone was found many times. CDR3: CASSLMTANYGYTF. CDR3 nucleotide sequence: TGCGCCAGCAGCCTCATGACAGCTAACTATGGCTACACCTTC. J is TRBJ1-2 and V is TRBV4-1; weak D call: TRBD1 (5 bases). V was shortened by 4 bases and J by 0 bases, with 9 bases between the two germline ends. CDR3 length: 14 residues. Germline V gene sequence: CDR1 MGHRA, CDR2 YSYEKL.

The chain combines TRBV29-1 with TRBJ2-1; D possibly corresponds to TRBD1 (6 bases). V was trimmed by 4 bases and J by 10 bases, leaving 17 bases between them. Germline-derived CDR1 and CDR2 are SQVTM and ANQGSEA. The CDR3 extends over 13 amino acids. The CDR3 sequence is CSVVEGDPPEQFF. The CDR3 region has the DNA TGCAGCGTTGTCGAGGGGGATCCCCCCGAGCAGTTCTTC.

This clone has just a few counts. Other DNA variants within this sample encode the same CDR3. J is TRBJ1-1 and V is TRBV7-9; D not resolved. V lost 5 bases and J lost 1, with 8 bases in between. From germline, CDR1 is SEHNR and CDR2 FQNEAQ (reference sequence). This CDR3 is built from 13 residues. CDR3 residues: CASSPRQNTEAFF. Written as DNA, the CDR3 is TGTGCCAGCAGCCCCCGACAGAACACTGAAGCTTTCTTT.

This clone was detected a few times. The rearrangement uses TRBV29-1 and TRBJ2-7, with TRBD2 identical over 9 bases. Germline trimming cut 7 bases from V and 6 bases from J; bases unmatched to any gene: 4. The CDR3 runs 11 residues. Per the germline V gene, CDR1 is SQVTM and CDR2 is ANQGSEA. CDR3: CSGAGGTEQYF. The CDR3 DNA is TGCAGCGGAGCGGGGGGAACCGAGCAGTACTTC.

This chain joins TRBV2 and TRBJ1-6; no clear D gene. The length of the CDR3 is 15 residues. Germline CDR1 is SNHLY and CDR2 is FYNNEI. Trimming stripped 5 bases from V and 6 bases from J, with 14 bases between. The CDR3 bases are TGTGCCAGCAGTAAGGAGGCCGGACTTAATTCACCCCTCCACTTT. Amino acids: CASSKEAGLNSPLHF.

This clone was detected a few times. The chain recombines TRBV29-1 with TRBJ1-1; TRBD1 matches 7 bases. The J segment lost 1 base and the V segment lost 3 bases, leaving 8 bases of the junction unmatched. The CDR3 covers 15 residues. The germline V gene encodes CDR1 SQVTM and CDR2 ANQGSEA. CDR3 coding DNA: TGCAGCGTTGACCCGATGACAGGGTGGAACACTGAAGCTTTCTTT. It encodes CSVDPMTGWNTEAFF. The full variable domain, in which reference TRBV29-1 and TRBJ1-1 provide the parts outside the CDR3, is SAVISQKPSRDICQRGTSLTIQCQVDSQVTMMFWYRQQPGQSLTLIATANQGSEATYESGFVIDKFPISRPNLTFSTLTVSNMSPEDSSIYLCSVDPMTGWNTEAFFGQGTRLTVV.

This rearrangement joins TRBV15 to TRBJ2-7; D uncertain. Between the trimmed V and J ends, which lost 0 bases and 1 base, there was a span of 7 bases. This CDR3 contains 14 residues. The germline CDR1 and CDR2 sequences are LNHNV and YYDKDF (reference sequence). The CDR3 protein is CATSRELLSYEQYF. For the CDR3, the DNA is TGTGCCACCAGCAGAGAACTGCTATCCTACGAGCAGTACTTC. Based on the CDR3 plus reference TRBV15 and TRBJ2-7, the full variable domain is DAMVIQNPRYQVTQFGKPVTLSCSQTLNHNVMYWYQQKSSQAPKLLFHYYDKDFNNEADTPDNFQSRRPNTSFCFLDIRSPGLGDTAMYLCATSRELLSYEQYFGPGTRLTVT.

The chain uses TRBV6-6 and TRBJ1-2; TRBD1 aligns across 7 bases. Trimming cost V 4 bases and J 5 bases; bases outside gene matches: 10. The CDR3 length is 15 residues. Germline lookup yields CDR1 MNHNY and CDR2 SVGAGI (reference sequence). CDR3 residues: CASSFLGGAGYGYTF. In nucleotides, the CDR3 is TGTGCCAGCAGTTTCCTAGGGGGCGCGGGATATGGCTACACCTTC.

This clone was observed a few times. V and J are TRBV6-1 and TRBJ1-1; 10 bases agree with TRBD1. V gave up 7 bases and J gave up 1 base; unmatched junction bases: 3. The CDR3 has 14 residues. CDR1 is MNHNS, CDR2 SASEGT, per germline. The CDR3 here is CASKRDRGNTEAFF. CDR3 sequence (DNA): TGTGCCAGCAAGCGGGACAGGGGGAACACTGAAGCTTTCTTT.

This clone has only a few counts. CDR3 bases: TGTGCCAGCAGCTTGCCCGGAACTAGCGGCTACGAGCAGTACTTC. Protein sequence: CASSLPGTSGYEQYF. The V and J genes are TRBV5-4 and TRBJ2-7, with 8 bases fitting TRBD2. The CDR3 totals 15 residues. V was pared by 1 base and J by 3 bases, with 6 bases of the junction left unmatched. Germline CDR1 and CDR2: SGHNT and YYREEE (reference sequence).

CDR3 sequence reads: CASSLRGLNTGELFF. Written as DNA, the CDR3 is TGTGCCAGCAGCCTCCGCGGGCTCAACACCGGGGAGCTGTTTTTT. V gene TRBV7-2 combines with J gene TRBJ2-2, with a possible D match to TRBD2 (5 bases). The V end lost 5 bases, the J end lost 2 bases, and 12 bases lay between the germline ends. CDR3 length: 15 amino acids. The germline V gene has CDR1 SGHTA and CDR2 FQGNSA. Filled out from reference TRBV7-2 and TRBJ2-2, the complete variable domain reads GAGVSQSPSNKVTEKGKDVELRCDPISGHTALYWYRQSLGQGLEFLIYFQGNSAPDKSGLPSDRFSAERTGGSVSTLTIQRTQQEDSAVYLCASSLRGLNTGELFFGEGSRLTVL.

This clone was picked up a small number of times. The rearrangement uses TRBV11-2 and TRBJ2-5, with D possibly matching TRBD1 (7 bases). The CDR3 sequence is 15 residues long. Trimming took 1 base from V and 7 from J, leaving 16 bases between them. Germline assignment: CDR1 SGHAT and CDR2 FQNNGV. CDR3 in DNA: TGTGCCAGCAGCTTAGGACAGGGCGAAGCGGGGACCCAGTACTTC. Residues: CASSLGQGEAGTQYF.

The genes are TRBV7-9 and TRBJ1-2; D call uncertain. This CDR3 comprises 12 residues. With 1 base removed from V and 8 bases from J, the gap between germline ends came to 8 bases. CDR1 is SEHNR, CDR2 FQNEAQ, per germline (reference sequence). The CDR3 DNA follows: TGTGCCAGCAGCTTAGGGCAGGCCGGCTACACCTTC. It translates to CASSLGQAGYTF.

This clone was observed a handful of times. The rearrangement links TRBV30 to TRBJ1-5, with unresolved D. CDR3 length equals 13 residues. Trimming shortened V by 2 bases and J by 4 bases, and 9 bases separated the two germline ends. Per germline, CDR1 GTSNPN and CDR2 SVGIG (reference sequence). The CDR3 coding sequence is TGTGCCTGGAGTTTAACAGAGAATCAGCCCCAGCATTTT. Translated, it gives CAWSLTENQPQHF.